These T cell receptor beta chains were read from a single sample in a study of cytomegalovirus exposure and HLA in healthy donors. This table comes from immunoSEQ multiplex PCR, and its TCRdb copy is limited to in-frame clones, with some not included. The sample includes approximately 160,000 clones, about four fifths of them seen just once. The sequenced sample was PBMCs. These TCRs come from a young man in good health and CMV-seronegative. CDR3s include the opening cysteine and the closing phenylalanine or tryptophan. D genes are given only for firm matches. The size field is filled for only some rows; it gives once, few, many or a size class.

CDR3 DNA | CDR3 protein | V gene | D gene | J gene | clone size
TGTGCCAGCAGCTTAGATCCCACAGGGCTCGATCAGCCCCAGCATTTT | CASSLDPTGLDQPQHF | TRBV7-6 | - | TRBJ1-5 | -
TGTGCCAGCAGTCCGCTGACTAGCGGGGCAACCGGGGAGCTGTTTTTT | CASSPLTSGATGELFF | TRBV27 | TRBD2 | TRBJ2-2 | -
TGTGCCAGCAGCTCACACTACGAGCAGTACTTC | CASSSHYEQYF | TRBV5-8 | - | TRBJ2-7 | -
TGTGCCAGCAGCACTGGACAGGGGTCGGCGGCTTTCTTT | CASSTGQGSAAFF | TRBV7-2 | TRBD1 | TRBJ1-1 | -
TGTGCCAGCAGCTTAGGGTCCCAGGGTTTAGGCTACGAGCAGTACTTC | CASSLGSQGLGYEQYF | TRBV11-3 | - | TRBJ2-7 | -
TGTGCCTGGAGTTCGGGTTATGGGTATCAGCCCCAGCATTTT | CAWSSGYGYQPQHF | TRBV30 | - | TRBJ1-5 | -
TGTGCCATCAGTGAGTCCATTACGGGGGCGAACACCGGGGAGCTGTTTTTT | CAISESITGANTGELFF | TRBV10-3 | - | TRBJ2-2 | -
TGTGCCAGCAACTCAACCGGACATTCCGCGAACACCGGGGAGCTGTTTTTT | CASNSTGHSANTGELFF | TRBV7-3 | - | TRBJ2-2 | -
TGTGCCAGCAGCACAACTAGCGGGAGAGGCGAGCAGTACTTC | CASSTTSGRGEQYF | TRBV5-6 | TRBD2 | TRBJ2-7 | -
TGTGCCAGCAGCCAAGGGACTGAATCAGATACGCAGTATTTT | CASSQGTESDTQYF | TRBV4-2 | - | TRBJ2-3 | -
TGTGCCAGCACCAGCGGTGTAGATTACACCTTC | CASTSGVDYTF | TRBV9 | - | TRBJ1-2 | -
TGTGCCAGTAGTCCCAAAGGAGGGAGTTGGACAGATACGCAGTATTTT | CASSPKGGSWTDTQYF | TRBV19 | - | TRBJ2-3 | -
TGTGCCAGCAGCTCAGGGGGCCGGGGCACTGAAGCTTTCTTT | CASSSGGRGTEAFF | TRBV5-4 | TRBD1 | TRBJ1-1 | -
TGTGCCAGCAGTTACTTAAGGGGAAACTATGGCTACACCTTC | CASSYLRGNYGYTF | TRBV6-6 | - | TRBJ1-2 | -
TGTGCCAGCACCCAAGGGACTGGCACCGGGGAGCTGTTTTTT | CASTQGTGTGELFF | TRBV2 | - | TRBJ2-2 | once
TGTGCCAGCAGTGAGGGACATGTCTTGTCTGGGGCCAACGTCCTGACTTTC | CASSEGHVLSGANVLTF | TRBV2 | - | TRBJ2-6 | -
TGTGCCAGCAGTGGGAGGGGACCAGCTAACTATGGCTACACCTTC | CASSGRGPANYGYTF | TRBV2 | - | TRBJ1-2 | -
TGTGCCAGCAGTTACGGGGGCCCAGTGGGGGAGCTGTTTTTT | CASSYGGPVGELFF | TRBV6-5 | - | TRBJ2-2 | few
TGTGCCACCTCCACAGGGGGATCGGGCTACACCTTC | CATSTGGSGYTF | TRBV11-2 | TRBD1 | TRBJ1-2 | once
TGTGCCAGCAGTTACTCTGCCAGGCGCAATCAGCCCCAGCATTTT | CASSYSARRNQPQHF | TRBV6-5 | - | TRBJ1-5 | few
TGTGCCAGCAGTACTAGCCGCAATCTAGCGGGGCCGATCAATGAGCAGTTCTTC | CASSTSRNLAGPINEQFF | TRBV27 | TRBD2 | TRBJ2-1 | -
TGCAGCGTCATTAACCCGGGACTAGCACCGTCCTATGAGCAGTTCTTC | CSVINPGLAPSYEQFF | TRBV29-1 | TRBD2 | TRBJ2-1 | -
TGTGCCAGCCAGGACAGATATCAGCCCCAGCATTTT | CASQDRYQPQHF | TRBV2 | - | TRBJ1-5 | -
TGTGCCATCAGGTCGGTGACAGGGGCCACAGATACGCAGTATTTT | CAIRSVTGATDTQYF | TRBV10-3 | TRBD1 | TRBJ2-3 | -
TGCGCCAGCAGCTTGAGTCTAGCGGGATCCACCGGGGAGCTGTTTTTT | CASSLSLAGSTGELFF | TRBV5-1 | TRBD2 | TRBJ2-2 | -
TGCAGCGTTGTCTCAAATAGGGGGACAGGGGCCTACGAGCAGTACTTC | CSVVSNRGTGAYEQYF | TRBV29-1 | TRBD1 | TRBJ2-7 | -
TGTGCCAGCCTCCGAGGAGGCAACTACGAGCAGTACTTC | CASLRGGNYEQYF | TRBV5-6 | - | TRBJ2-7 | -
TGTGCCAGCAGCTCGGCACTAGCGGGAGGGTTCGAGCAGTACTTC | CASSSALAGGFEQYF | TRBV7-9 | TRBD2 | TRBJ2-7 | -